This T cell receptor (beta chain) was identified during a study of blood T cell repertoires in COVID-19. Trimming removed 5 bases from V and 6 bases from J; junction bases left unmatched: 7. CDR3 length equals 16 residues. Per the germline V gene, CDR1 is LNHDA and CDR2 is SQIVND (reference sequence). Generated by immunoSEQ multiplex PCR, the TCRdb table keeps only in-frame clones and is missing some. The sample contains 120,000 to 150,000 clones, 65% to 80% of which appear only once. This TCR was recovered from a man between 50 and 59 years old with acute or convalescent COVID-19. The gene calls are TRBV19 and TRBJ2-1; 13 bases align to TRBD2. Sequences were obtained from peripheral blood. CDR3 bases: TGTGCCAGTAGTCCGAAAGGACTAGCGGGGGTCAATGAGCAGTTCTTC. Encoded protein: CASSPKGLAGVNEQFF. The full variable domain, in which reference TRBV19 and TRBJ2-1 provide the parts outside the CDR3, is DGGITQSPKYLFRKEGQNVTLSCEQNLNHDAMYWYRQDPGQGLRLIYYSQIVNDFQKGDIAEGYSVSREKKESFPLTVTSAQKNPTAFYLCASSPKGLAGVNEQFFGPGTRLTVL.